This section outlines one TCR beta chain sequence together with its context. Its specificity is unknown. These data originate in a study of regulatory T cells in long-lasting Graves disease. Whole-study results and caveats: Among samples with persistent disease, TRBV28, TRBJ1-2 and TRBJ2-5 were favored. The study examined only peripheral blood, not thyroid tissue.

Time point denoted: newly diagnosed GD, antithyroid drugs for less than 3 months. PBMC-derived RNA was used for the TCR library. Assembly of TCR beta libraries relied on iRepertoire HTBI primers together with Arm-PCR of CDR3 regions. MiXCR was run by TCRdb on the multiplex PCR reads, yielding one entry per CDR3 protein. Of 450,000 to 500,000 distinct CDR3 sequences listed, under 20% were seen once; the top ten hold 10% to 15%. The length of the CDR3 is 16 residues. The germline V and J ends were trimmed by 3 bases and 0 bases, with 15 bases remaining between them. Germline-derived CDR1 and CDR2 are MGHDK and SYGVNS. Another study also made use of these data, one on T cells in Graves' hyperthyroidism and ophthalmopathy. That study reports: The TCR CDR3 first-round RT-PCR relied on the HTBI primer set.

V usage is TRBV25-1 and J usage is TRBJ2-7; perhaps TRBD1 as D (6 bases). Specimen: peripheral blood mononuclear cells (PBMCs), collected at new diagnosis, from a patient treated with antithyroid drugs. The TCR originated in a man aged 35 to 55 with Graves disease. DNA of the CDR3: TGTGCCAGCAGTGATATGGGGGCGGTCGACTCCTACGAGCAGTACTTC. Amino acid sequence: CASSDMGAVDSYEQYF.